The 29 T cell receptor beta chains below were found in one sample sequenced in a study of OX40 agonist ivuxolimab in advanced cancers. TCRdb's copy holds only in-frame clones and misses some; the assay was immunoSEQ multiplex PCR. The sample yields about 98,000 clones, approximately 88% seen once. Sequencing was performed on CD4+ or CD8+ T cells sorted from blood, taken in a trial of the OX40 agonist ivuxolimab. These receptors originate from an adult with an advanced solid tumor such as melanoma, head and neck, liver or kidney cancer.

In this sample, this clone turned up once. The chain joins TRBV6-1 to TRBJ1-2; possible D gene TRBD1, 6 bases. Germline values: CDR1 MNHNS, CDR2 SASEGT. Trimming left V 3 bases short and J 7 bases short, with 21 bases between. The CDR3 runs 16 residues. The CDR3 bases are TGTGCCAGCAGTGATAAGGGGGGGGCGAGTCCCGGTGGCTACACCTTC. Translated, it gives CASSDKGGASPGGYTF.

This chain connects TRBV5-5 to TRBJ1-1, with 7 bases that match TRBD1. The germline V gene has CDR1 SGHKS and CDR2 YYEKEE (reference sequence). This CDR3 comprises 15 residues. V gave up 3 bases and J gave up 1 base; unmatched junction bases: 6. The CDR3 nucleotides are TGTGCCAGCAGCTGGGGGACAGCAGCGAACACTGAAGCTTTCTTT. Its protein is CASSWGTAANTEAFF.

In DNA, the CDR3 is TGCGCCAGCAGCCCAGGGACAGTGCTTAATGAAAAACTGTTTTTT. This codes for CASSPGTVLNEKLFF. The gene calls are TRBV4-1 and TRBJ1-4, with 7 bases that match TRBD1. V lost 4 bases, J lost 4 bases, and 6 bases stayed unmatched. The CDR3 has 15 amino acids. Per germline, CDR1 MGHRA and CDR2 YSYEKL.

The chain employs TRBV29-1 and TRBJ2-5; D call uncertain. Germline V gene sequence: CDR1 SQVTM, CDR2 ANQGSEA. Deletions cut 4 bases from V and 4 bases from J, with 16 bases between. This CDR3 is built from 14 residues. CDR3 bases: TGCAGCGTTGCGGCTCTATCCGTAGCAGAGACCCAGTACTTC. This sequence encodes CSVAALSVAETQYF.

This sequence joins TRBV7-9 and TRBJ1-2, with 7 bases that match TRBD1. J gave up 6 bases and V 5 bases, and 9 bases lay outside the gene matches. This CDR3 is built from 14 residues. Germline V gene data show CDR1 as SEHNR and CDR2 as FQNEAQ (reference sequence). The CDR3 here is CASSPQGGVHGYTF. The CDR3 region has the DNA TGTGCCAGCAGCCCCCAGGGGGGGGTACATGGCTACACCTTC.

The V call is TRBV5-4, the J call TRBJ2-3; D unresolved. CDR1 SGHNT and CDR2 YYREEE come from the germline V gene (reference sequence). The CDR3 loop spans 14 amino acids. V was shortened by 2 bases and J by 5 bases, with 12 bases between the two germline ends. The CDR3 nucleotides read TGTGCCAGCAGCTTAAGTAGTGAAGGAGATACGCAGTATTTT. This translates into CASSLSSEGDTQYF.

This clone was recorded only once. The CDR3 reads CASSISAGGLGEQFF. The CDR3 nucleotides are TGTGCCAGTAGTATTTCCGCGGGGGGGCTTGGTGAGCAGTTCTTC. V gene TRBV19 combines with J gene TRBJ2-1, with TRBD2 matching 9 bases. CDR3 length: 15 residues. Per germline, CDR1 LNHDA and CDR2 SQIVND (reference sequence). The trim removed 3 bases at V and 9 bases at J, leaving 9 bases unmatched. Filled out from reference TRBV19 and TRBJ2-1, the complete variable domain reads DGGITQSPKYLFRKEGQNVTLSCEQNLNHDAMYWYRQDPGQGLRLIYYSQIVNDFQKGDIAEGYSVSREKKESFPLTVTSAQKNPTAFYLCASSISAGGLGEQFFGPGTRLTVL.

The rearrangement joins TRBV12-5 to TRBJ2-5, with D unclear. V was trimmed by 3 bases and J by 5 bases, leaving 4 bases between them. Per the germline V gene, CDR1 is LGHNT and CDR2 is FRNRAP. The CDR3 has 11 residues. CDR3 region: CASGLGETQYF. The CDR3 DNA follows: TGTGCTAGTGGTTTAGGGGAGACCCAGTACTTC.

This chain links TRBV20-1 with TRBJ1-2; weak D call: TRBD1 (6 bases). Germline V gene data show CDR1 as DFQATT and CDR2 as SNEGSKA (reference sequence). The CDR3 runs to 10 residues. V was pared by 4 bases and J by 8 bases, with 8 bases between. The CDR3 region has the DNA TGCAGTGCTAAGGGGGACGGCTACACCTTC. Translation: CSAKGDGYTF.

The chain employs TRBV7-9 and TRBJ1-6, with no clear D. From germline, CDR1 is SEHNR and CDR2 FQNEAQ (reference sequence). The CDR3 consists of 12 residues. The V end lost 4 bases, the J end lost 9 bases, and 7 bases lay between the germline ends. CDR3 sequence (DNA): TGTGCCAGCAGCTCCGTAGGTTCACCCCTCCACTTT. Amino acid sequence: CASSSVGSPLHF.

The chain employs TRBV5-8 and TRBJ1-2; TRBD1 is a possible D gene (6 bases). The V and J ends lost 4 bases and 8 bases respectively, with 18 bases between them. The CDR3 runs to 14 residues. Per the germline V gene, CDR1 is SGHTS and CDR2 is YDEGEE. The CDR3 loop is CASSPRWGARGYTF. Written as DNA, the CDR3 is TGTGCCAGCAGCCCCCGTTGGGGGGCGAGGGGCTACACCTTC.

This chain joins TRBV19 and TRBJ2-2; TRBD1 agrees at 7 bases. Germline V gives CDR1 LNHDA, CDR2 SQIVND (reference sequence). J was trimmed by 7 bases and V by 7 bases; bases with no gene match: 12. This CDR3 is built from 15 residues. CDR3 DNA: TGTGCCAGTACCTCTACGACAGGGATTGACGGGGAGCTGTTTTTT. This gives the protein CASTSTTGIDGELFF. Drawing the rest from reference TRBV19 and TRBJ2-2, the complete variable domain is DGGITQSPKYLFRKEGQNVTLSCEQNLNHDAMYWYRQDPGQGLRLIYYSQIVNDFQKGDIAEGYSVSREKKESFPLTVTSAQKNPTAFYLCASTSTTGIDGELFFGEGSRLTVL.

The chain links TRBV10-3 to TRBJ2-6, with 9 nucleotides matching TRBD1. The CDR3 has 15 residues. From germline, CDR1 is ENHRY and CDR2 SYGVKD. J gave up 0 bases and V 6 bases, and 0 bases lay outside the gene matches. CDR3 loop: CAIRGQGSGANVLTF. The CDR3 nucleotides read TGTGCCATCAGGGGACAGGGCTCTGGGGCCAACGTCCTGACTTTC.

The chain couples TRBV5-1 to TRBJ2-7, with no clear D. This CDR3 contains 17 residues. CDR1 and CDR2 from the germline V gene are SGHRS and YFSETQ. V lost 3 bases to trimming and J lost 0 bases, with 19 bases between them. CDR3 amino acids: CASSSSAATSSSYEQYF. The CDR3 DNA is TGCGCCAGCAGCTCCTCCGCCGCGACATCAAGCTCCTACGAGCAGTACTTC. Variable domain in full (rest from reference TRBV5-1 and TRBJ2-7): KAGVTQTPRYLIKTRGQQVTLSCSPISGHRSVSWYQQTPGQGLQFLFEYFSETQRNKGNFPGRFSGRQFSNSRSEMNVSTLELGDSALYLCASSSSAATSSSYEQYFGPGTRLTVT.

This chain connects TRBV5-8 to TRBJ1-4; D gene uncertain. The V and J ends lost 0 bases and 3 bases respectively, with 15 bases between them. The germline V gene has CDR1 SGHTS and CDR2 YDEGEE. The CDR3 totals 17 residues. This chain's CDR3 is CASSLVGKFSANEKLFF. Written as DNA, the CDR3 is TGTGCCAGCAGCTTGGTGGGGAAGTTTTCAGCTAATGAAAAACTGTTTTTT.

Concerning this clone: The identical CDR3 is also encoded by other nucleotide sequences in the sample. V gene TRBV7-2 combines with J gene TRBJ2-2; 11 bases line up with TRBD2. The CDR3 spans 16 residues. Germline V gene lookup returns CDR1 SGHTA and CDR2 FQGNSA. With 5 bases clipped from V and 5 bases from J, the junction kept 7 bases outside the gene matches. As DNA, the CDR3 is TGTGCCAGCAGCCGTAGCGGGGGGGCAGGTACCGGGGAGCTGTTTTTT. Its protein is CASSRSGGAGTGELFF.

The J gene is TRBJ1-1, the V gene TRBV7-2; D uncertain. V shed 5 bases and J shed 5 bases, with 18 bases lying between them. The germline V gene encodes CDR1 SGHTA and CDR2 FQGNSA. This CDR3 is 15 amino acids long. CDR3 region: CASSPYGRLGTEAFF. In DNA form, the CDR3 reads TGTGCCAGCAGCCCATACGGACGGTTGGGTACTGAAGCTTTCTTT.

The rearrangement joins TRBV29-1 to TRBJ2-1, with 8 bases identical to TRBD1. CDR3 size: 14 residues. V lost 6 bases and J lost 0; bases outside the gene matches: 4. Germline V gene data show CDR1 as SQVTM and CDR2 as ANQGSEA. The CDR3 loop reads CSVSDRGSYNEQFF. In DNA, the CDR3 is TGCAGCGTGTCCGACAGGGGCTCCTACAATGAGCAGTTCTTC.

For this clone: Other DNA sequences in the sample encode the same CDR3. The chain has TRBV9 and TRBJ1-4; 10 positions match TRBD1. This CDR3 is built from 15 residues. J was trimmed by 7 bases and V by 0 bases; bases with no gene match: 3. Germline values: CDR1 SGDLS, CDR2 YYNGEE. CDR3 coding DNA: TGTGCCAGCAGCGTAGGAGACAGGGGGCTTGAAAAACTGTTTTTT. Its translation: CASSVGDRGLEKLFF.

The chain employs TRBV4-3 and TRBJ2-2, with D possibly being TRBD2 (7 bases). Trimming stripped 4 bases from V and 7 bases from J, with 13 bases between. The CDR3 covers 14 residues. The V gene's germline CDR1 is LGHNA and CDR2 YSLEER. CDR3 DNA: TGCGCCAGCAGCCCCCGGGGGGCAGGCGGGGAGCTGTTTTTT. This sequence encodes CASSPRGAGGELFF.

V is TRBV4-3 and J is TRBJ2-2; 7 bases line up with TRBD2. CDR3 length: 18 residues. The germline CDR1 and CDR2 sequences are LGHNA and YSLEER. V trimming: 1 base; J trimming: 2 bases; junction bases outside the gene matches: 10. The CDR3 reads CASSQAMSLAANTGELFF. The CDR3 nucleotides read TGCGCCAGCAGCCAAGCAATGTCGCTAGCGGCTAACACCGGGGAGCTGTTTTTT.

The rearrangement links TRBV5-6 to TRBJ1-6; perhaps TRBD1 as D (5 bases). CDR3 size: 14 residues. V was pared by 0 bases and J by 4 bases, with 5 bases between. Germline CDR1 SGHDT, CDR2 YYEEEE. This chain's CDR3 is CASSLGQYNSPLHF. The CDR3, as DNA: TGTGCCAGCAGCTTGGGACAGTATAATTCACCCCTCCACTTT. The whole variable domain, remainder taken from reference TRBV5-6 and TRBJ1-6, is DAGVTQSPTHLIKTRGQQVTLRCSPKSGHDTVSWYQQALGQGPQFIFQYYEEEERQRGNFPDRFSGHQFPNYSSELNVNALLLGDSALYLCASSLGQYNSPLHFGNGTRLTVT.

The rearrangement joins TRBV4-3 to TRBJ1-5, with 7 bases lining up with TRBD1. With V trimmed by 4 bases and J by 1 base, 7 bases remained unmatched. The CDR3 totals 16 residues. The germline gives CDR1 LGHNA, CDR2 YSLEER. In DNA, the CDR3 is TGCGCCAGCAGCCCCTCGCCGACAGGGAGCAATCAGCCCCAGCATTTT. This gives the protein CASSPSPTGSNQPQHF.

The rearrangement links TRBV4-1 to TRBJ2-7; maybe TRBD2 (5 bases). From germline, CDR1 is MGHRA and CDR2 YSYEKL. The CDR3 consists of 14 residues. Trimming stripped 2 bases from V and 7 bases from J, with 15 bases between. The DNA for the CDR3 is TGCGCCAGCAGCCAATCCCGGGCCTCGGGGGAGCAGTACTTC. Translation: CASSQSRASGEQYF.

The chain joins TRBV7-9 to TRBJ2-7; D gene uncertain. Germline-derived CDR1 and CDR2 are SEHNR and FQNEAQ (reference sequence). With 1 base removed from V and 7 bases from J, the gap between germline ends came to 5 bases. There are 11 residues in the CDR3. The CDR3 is CASSLVGEQYF. In DNA, the CDR3 is TGTGCCAGCAGCTTAGTAGGGGAGCAGTACTTC. Variable domain in full (rest from reference TRBV7-9 and TRBJ2-7): DTGVSQNPRHKITKRGQNVTFRCDPISEHNRLYWYRQTLGQGPEFLTYFQNEAQLEKSRLLSDRFSAERPKGSFSTLEIQRTEQGDSAMYLCASSLVGEQYFGPGTRLTVT.

The rearrangement uses TRBV11-3 and TRBJ2-7; a weak D match, TRBD1 (7 bases). V dropped 2 bases and J dropped 5 bases, with 19 bases sitting between them. CDR1 and CDR2 (germline): SGHNT, YENEEA. The CDR3 is 16 residues long. CDR3 in DNA: TGTGCCAGCAGCTTAAGCAGGGGGGAACATCTCCACGAGCAGTACTTC. Protein: CASSLSRGEHLHEQYF.

In DNA form, the CDR3 reads TGTGCCAGCAGCTTTGCCCCGGACGGGTCGTATGAGCAGTTCTTC. Its translation: CASSFAPDGSYEQFF. This chain uses TRBV12-1 with TRBJ2-1. TRBV12-1 is described as a pseudogene. The length of the CDR3 is 15 residues.

This clone was found once. The J gene is TRBJ1-3, the V gene TRBV5-1, with D uncertain. Germline CDR1 reads SGHRS; CDR2 reads YFSETQ. CDR3 size: 14 residues. V lost 2 bases and J 0 bases, leaving 6 bases between the germline ends. CDR3 coding DNA: TGCGCCAGCAGCTTAGGCACCTCTGGAAACACCATATATTTT. It yields the protein CASSLGTSGNTIYF.

The V call is TRBV11-2, the J call TRBJ1-4; a possible D gene is TRBD1 (5 bases). CDR3 length: 13 residues. The V end lost 0 bases, the J end lost 12 bases, and 11 bases lay between the germline ends. The germline gives CDR1 SGHAT, CDR2 FQNNGV. This CDR3 is CASSLDTQGELFF. The DNA of the CDR3 is TGTGCCAGCAGCTTAGACACCCAGGGAGAACTGTTTTTT.